This entry lists 25 T cell receptor beta chains sequenced from one sample in a study of blood T cell repertoires in COVID-19 (dated by TCRdb to about 2020). The library was obtained by the immunoSEQ multiplex PCR assay. What TCRdb holds here is the immuneACCESS table cut down to in-frame rearrangements. Part of the clones is not present; checked against another copy, under half of the missing clones reflect an unresolved V gene, and the others are unexplained. This sample comprises 250,000 to 300,000 clones, 86% of them detected only once. 13% of the sample is held by the ten biggest clonotypes. The sequenced sample was peripheral blood. These receptors all stem from a woman aged 70-85 years with COVID-19, enrolled during active disease.

The rearrangement joins TRBV18 to TRBJ2-3, with D perhaps TRBD1 (6 bases). This CDR3 has 18 amino acids. Between the trimmed V and J ends, which lost 2 bases and 0 bases, there was a span of 18 bases. Germline CDR1 is KGHSH and CDR2 is LQKENI. The CDR3 spells CASSPVYESGASTDTQYF. CDR3 in DNA: TGTGCCAGCTCACCAGTTTATGAGTCAGGGGCTAGCACAGATACGCAGTATTTT.

V and J are TRBV6-5 and TRBJ1-1, with D unclear. The CDR3 loop spans 12 amino acids. CDR1 and CDR2 (germline): MNHEY, SVGAGI. V shed 6 bases and J shed 2 bases, with 7 bases lying between them. CDR3 region: CASSRFNTEAFF. The CDR3 DNA reads TGTGCCAGCAGCCGTTTTAACACTGAAGCTTTCTTT.

This sequence joins TRBV7-7 and TRBJ2-3; TRBD2 might be the D (6 bases). The CDR3 contains 14 residues. The V end was cut by 5 bases, the J end by 4 bases, with 13 bases between. Germline V gene data show CDR1 as SSHAT and CDR2 as FNYEAQ (reference sequence). In DNA, the CDR3 is TGTGCCAGCAGCCCCGGGGTAGCGGCAGATACGCAGTATTTT. Protein product: CASSPGVAADTQYF.

The chain employs TRBV11-2 and TRBJ2-5; 7 nucleotides align to TRBD2. This CDR3 region has 13 residues. Trimming at V came to 6 bases and at J to 5 bases, leaving 6 bases not matched to a gene. Germline loops: CDR1 SGHAT, CDR2 FQNNGV. CDR3 loop: CASRRGNWETQYF. In DNA form, the CDR3 reads TGTGCCAGCAGGCGGGGGAATTGGGAGACCCAGTACTTC.

V is TRBV19 and J is TRBJ2-5, with 9 bases fitting TRBD1. The ends lost 5 bases at V and 2 bases at J; junction bases unmatched: 6. Per germline, CDR1 LNHDA and CDR2 SQIVND (reference sequence). The length of the CDR3 is 15 residues. CDR3 sequence (DNA): TGTGCCAGTAGTTCCGGGACAGGGACACAAGAGACCCAGTACTTC. This codes for CASSSGTGTQETQYF.

This clone has a single count. The V call is TRBV27, the J call TRBJ1-4, with TRBD1 identical over 7 bases. The CDR3 contains 13 residues. Germline values: CDR1 MNHEY, CDR2 SMNVEV (reference sequence). V lost 5 bases and J lost 8; bases outside the gene matches: 5. CDR3 region: CASSEGAWEKLFF. The CDR3 bases are TGTGCCAGCAGTGAGGGGGCGTGGGAAAAACTGTTTTTT.

The chain couples TRBV5-1 to TRBJ2-7; TRBD2 matches 10 bases. The CDR3 length is 18 residues. V dropped 2 bases and J dropped 3; count of bases not matched to a gene: 14. Germline V gene data show CDR1 as SGHRS and CDR2 as YFSETQ. The CDR3 nucleotides read TGCGCCAGCAGCTTCTCTTTCCTTTTAGCGGGGGGCAACTACGAGCAGTACTTC. This gives the protein CASSFSFLLAGGNYEQYF.

The J gene is TRBJ2-7, the V gene TRBV5-8; TRBD2 matches 14 bases. The length of the CDR3 is 16 residues. CDR1 is SGHTS, CDR2 YDEGEE, per germline. Trimming at V came to 2 bases and at J to 9 bases, leaving 10 bases not matched to a gene. CDR3 DNA: TGTGCCAGCAGCTTACCTGGACTAGCGGGGGGTGCATGGCAGTACTTC. It codes for CASSLPGLAGGAWQYF.

This clone is a singleton in its sample. The CDR3 loop reads CASSLPPWGDRVAEAFF. The CDR3 DNA sequence: TGTGCCAGCAGTTTACCCCCCTGGGGGGATCGGGTCGCTGAAGCTTTCTTT. The chain recombines TRBV28 with TRBJ1-1; D possibly corresponds to TRBD1 (5 bases). There are 17 residues in the CDR3. Germline V gene sequence: CDR1 MDHEN, CDR2 SYDVKM. V was cut by 2 bases and J by 6 bases, with 22 bases left in between.

The rearrangement uses TRBV9 and TRBJ1-2; D is unclear. The CDR3 loop spans 14 amino acids. CDR1 is SGDLS and CDR2 is YYNGEE in the germline V gene. V dropped 4 bases and J dropped 0 bases, with 10 bases sitting between them. CDR3 in DNA: TGTGCCAGCAGCAAGGCGGTAGCTAACTATGGCTACACCTTC. Its protein product is CASSKAVANYGYTF.

V is TRBV6-5 and J is TRBJ1-2, with a tentative D call TRBD1 (5 bases). The CDR3 covers 13 residues. Per germline, CDR1 MNHEY and CDR2 SVGAGI. V gave up 5 bases and J gave up 3 bases, with 10 bases separating them. CDR3 DNA: TGTGCCAGCAGTAACGGGGGAGACTATGGCTACACCTTC. Its protein product is CASSNGGDYGYTF.

The rearrangement uses TRBV11-2 and TRBJ2-2, with 9 bases identical to TRBD1. Germline values: CDR1 SGHAT, CDR2 FQNNGV. V trimming: 1 base; J trimming: 5 bases; junction bases outside the gene matches: 2. The CDR3 spans 15 residues. The CDR3 sequence: CASSLGQGVTGELFF. Here the CDR3 DNA reads TGTGCCAGCAGCTTAGGACAGGGGGTGACCGGGGAGCTGTTTTTT.

V and J are TRBV30 and TRBJ1-2; unclear D gene. The CDR3 consists of 12 residues. Germline CDR1 reads GTSNPN; CDR2 reads SVGIG (reference sequence). The V gene lost 5 bases and the J gene lost 5 bases, with 12 bases spanning the gap. The CDR3 DNA reads TGTGCCTGGGGCCGCAGAACATATGGCTACACCTTC. Its protein product is CAWGRRTYGYTF.

The chain employs TRBV9 and TRBJ2-5; 10 nucleotides agree with TRBD2. Unmatched junction bases numbered 7, after V lost 0 bases and J lost 5 bases. The CDR3 is made up of 16 amino acids. Germline CDR1 reads SGDLS; CDR2 reads YYNGEE. CDR3 amino acids: CASSVGLAGAGETQYF. CDR3 in DNA: TGTGCCAGCAGCGTAGGGCTAGCGGGGGCTGGGGAGACCCAGTACTTC.

The J gene is TRBJ2-7, the V gene TRBV7-9, with 9 bases lining up with TRBD1. The length of the CDR3 is 14 residues. Germline values: CDR1 SEHNR, CDR2 FQNEAQ (reference sequence). Losses at the gene ends were 5 bases for V and 2 bases for J; bases not matched to a gene: 4. CDR3 nucleotides: TGTGCCAGCAGCCCGGGACAGGGCCCCTACGAGCAGTACTTC. Its translation is CASSPGQGPYEQYF.

The rearrangement links TRBV30 to TRBJ1-2; 9 nucleotides match TRBD1. This CDR3 contains 14 residues. CDR1 is GTSNPN, CDR2 SVGIG, per germline (reference sequence). Trimming took 6 bases from V and 3 from J; bases not matched to a gene: 8. CDR3 residues: CACPFGQGHYGYTF. In DNA form, the CDR3 reads TGTGCCTGCCCGTTCGGACAGGGGCACTATGGCTACACCTTC.

V usage is TRBV5-1 and J usage is TRBJ2-3, with 7 bases lining up with TRBD1. CDR1 SGHRS and CDR2 YFSETQ come from the germline V gene. Trimming at V came to 1 base and at J to 6 bases, leaving 11 bases not matched to a gene. This CDR3 region has 16 residues. Written as DNA, the CDR3 is TGCGCCAGCAGCTTGAGGAGGACAGGACCTTCCGATACGCAGTATTTT. Residues: CASSLRRTGPSDTQYF.

The genes are TRBV9 and TRBJ2-7; TRBD2 aligns across 7 bases. Germline values: CDR1 SGDLS, CDR2 YYNGEE. The CDR3 is made up of 15 amino acids. J was trimmed by 3 bases and V by 4 bases; bases with no gene match: 10. CDR3 sequence: CASSPGGSGDYEQYF. The CDR3 DNA follows: TGTGCCAGCAGCCCGGGCGGAAGCGGGGACTACGAGCAGTACTTC.

The chain employs TRBV18 and TRBJ2-1, with D maybe TRBD2 (5 bases). V lost 3 bases to trimming and J lost 0 bases, with 15 bases between them. CDR1 is KGHSH, CDR2 LQKENI, per germline. The CDR3 consists of 17 residues. The CDR3 DNA sequence: TGTGCCAGCTCACCCTTGAGGGCTGACCTCTCCTACAATGAGCAGTTCTTC. Its translation: CASSPLRADLSYNEQFF.

The chain uses TRBV10-3 and TRBJ1-4; TRBD1 might be the D (6 bases). The CDR3 totals 15 residues. Per the germline V gene, CDR1 is ENHRY and CDR2 is SYGVKD. The V and J ends lost 3 bases and 7 bases respectively, with 15 bases between them. The DNA of the CDR3 is TGTGCCATCAGTGACAATACAGGGAGTACTGAAAAACTGTTTTTT. Protein sequence: CAISDNTGSTEKLFF.

CDR3: CASSEEDRGSQPQHF. The CDR3 DNA reads as TGTGCCAGCAGTGAAGAAGACAGGGGAAGTCAGCCCCAGCATTTT. The rearrangement joins TRBV6-1 to TRBJ1-5; 8 bases line up with TRBD1. In germline, CDR1 is MNHNS, CDR2 SASEGT. This CDR3 spans 15 amino acids. V lost 1 base and J lost 6; bases outside the gene matches: 5.

The chain couples TRBV2 to TRBJ2-2; 9 bases align to TRBD2. The CDR3 covers 15 residues. Germline V lookup: CDR1 SNHLY, CDR2 FYNNEI. Unmatched junction bases numbered 4, after V lost 7 bases and J lost 1 base. The CDR3 DNA reads as TGTGCCAGCACCTCTAGCGGGGTGAACACCGGGGAGCTGTTTTTT. This translates into CASTSSGVNTGELFF.

This clone occurred once. The CDR3 region has the DNA TGTGCCAGCAGCGTAGGGGCAGCTGTCTACGAGCAGTACTTC. It is translated as CASSVGAAVYEQYF. The chain employs TRBV9 and TRBJ2-7; D not resolved. The CDR3 is made up of 14 amino acids. Trimming pared 0 bases from V and 3 bases from J, leaving 10 bases between. CDR1 SGDLS and CDR2 YYNGEE come from the germline V gene.

CDR3 region: CAWSATGNSGYTF. The CDR3 DNA reads TGTGCCTGGAGTGCTACAGGGAATAGCGGCTACACCTTC. The chain links TRBV30 to TRBJ1-2; possible D gene TRBD1, 6 bases. With 1 base removed from V and 8 bases from J, the gap between germline ends came to 14 bases. The CDR3 loop spans 13 amino acids. CDR1 GTSNPN and CDR2 SVGIG come from the germline V gene (reference sequence).

V is TRBV5-1 and J is TRBJ1-3; D unclear. The CDR3 runs to 16 residues. The germline CDR1 and CDR2 sequences are SGHRS and YFSETQ. Trimming removed 4 bases from V and 0 bases from J, with 14 bases in between. The CDR3 here is CASSPLAADSGNTIYF. In nucleotides, the CDR3 is TGCGCCAGCAGCCCGCTTGCGGCCGACTCTGGAAACACCATATATTTT.